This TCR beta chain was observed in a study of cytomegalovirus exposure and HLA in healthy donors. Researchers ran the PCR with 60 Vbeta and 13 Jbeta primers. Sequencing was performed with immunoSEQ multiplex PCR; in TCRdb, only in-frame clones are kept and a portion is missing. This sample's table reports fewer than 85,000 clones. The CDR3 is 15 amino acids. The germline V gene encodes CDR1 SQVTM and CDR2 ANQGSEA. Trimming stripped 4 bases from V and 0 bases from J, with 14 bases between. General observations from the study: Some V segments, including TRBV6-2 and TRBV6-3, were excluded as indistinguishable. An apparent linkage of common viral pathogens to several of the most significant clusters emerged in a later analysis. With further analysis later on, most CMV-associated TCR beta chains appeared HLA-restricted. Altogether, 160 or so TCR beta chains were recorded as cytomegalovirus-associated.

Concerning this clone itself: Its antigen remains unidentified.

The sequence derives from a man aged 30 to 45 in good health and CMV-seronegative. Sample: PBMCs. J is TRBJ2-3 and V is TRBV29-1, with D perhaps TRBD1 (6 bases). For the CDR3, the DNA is TGCAGCGTTGCCGGGGACATCGGTAGCACAGATACGCAGTATTTT. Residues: CSVAGDIGSTDTQYF.